This T cell receptor (beta chain) was recorded in a study of shared clonotypes between healthy human individuals. Turning to the study itself: Ranging from 18 to 49 in age, donors were a couple of women and a few men.

This table comes from immunoSEQ multiplex PCR, and its TCRdb copy is limited to in-frame clones, with some not included. Of about 1.1 million clones listed, around 78% are singletons. V was pared by 2 bases and J by 5 bases, with 15 bases of the junction left unmatched. Germline loops: CDR1 SGHRS, CDR2 YFSETQ. The CDR3 has 17 residues. The gene calls are TRBV5-1 and TRBJ2-7; 8 positions match TRBD2. The TCR was taken from a young man in good health. Some clones in this sample may be carry-over from other donors' samples. Sequenced material: memory CD4+ T cells from PBMCs. Subset meaning: CD45RA-negative fraction. The CDR3 region has the DNA TGCGCCAGCAGCTTAACCACAGCAAGCGGGAGCCCCCACGAGCAGTACTTC. Residues: CASSLTTASGSPHEQYF.